This T cell receptor beta chain was sequenced for a study of T cells in Graves' hyperthyroidism and ophthalmopathy. This clonotype was found many times. Germline V gene sequence: CDR1 SQVTM, CDR2 ANQGSEA. Trimming cost V 4 bases and J 0 bases; bases outside gene matches: 6. The CDR3 length is 14 residues. The investigators amplified TCR beta CDR3 regions from RNA transcripts. In the first-round RT-PCR of the TCR CDR3, the HTBI primer set was used. TCRdb ran MiXCR on the multiplex PCR reads and lists one entry per CDR3 protein. Altogether 600,000 to 800,000 distinct CDR3 sequences are present, 30% to 40% being singletons, with the ten largest covering about a third.

This TCR derives from a woman in her 40s with Graves' hyperthyroidism. The sequencing input was blood. The rearrangement uses TRBV29-1 and TRBJ2-7, with 7 bases identical to TRBD2. The CDR3 coding sequence is TGCAGCGTTGGTCAGCGGGGTTCCTCCTACGAGCAGTACTTC. The encoded protein is CSVGQRGSSYEQYF.